The 29 T cell receptor beta chains listed next were all sequenced from one sample in a study of T cell responses to AZD1222 COVID-19 vaccine. Assay: immunoSEQ multiplex PCR; the TCRdb copy retains only in-frame clones and omits some. The sample has roughly 180,000 clones, about 90% seen once. Sample: peripheral blood, taken on day 0 of AZD1222 vaccination. These receptors were collected from an adult in good health.

The V call is TRBV7-6, the J call TRBJ2-2; D is uncertain. The germline V gene encodes CDR1 SGHVS and CDR2 FNYEAQ. This CDR3 is 16 amino acids long. Trimming took 5 bases from V and 5 from J, leaving 18 bases between them. The DNA for the CDR3 is TGTGCCAGCAGCCCCCGACACAGAGGAAAGACCGGGGAGCTGTTTTTT. Protein sequence: CASSPRHRGKTGELFF.

The chain employs TRBV28 and TRBJ1-1; unclear D gene. The germline CDR1 and CDR2 sequences are MDHEN and SYDVKM. Deletions cut 5 bases from V and 4 bases from J, with 17 bases between. The CDR3 spans 15 residues. The CDR3 region is CASSPTFRHLTEAFF. DNA for the CDR3: TGTGCCAGCAGTCCGACCTTCCGACACCTCACTGAAGCTTTCTTT.

This clone has a handful of counts. This chain connects TRBV10-3 to TRBJ2-5; TRBD2 might be the D (6 bases). Per the germline V gene, CDR1 is ENHRY and CDR2 is SYGVKD. The CDR3 spans 17 residues. Trimming cost V 5 bases and J 1 base, with 20 bases left between them. CDR3 nucleotides: TGTGCCATCAGTAGAAAGGGAGTTGGCGGGGCCCAAGAGACCCAGTACTTC. It specifies CAISRKGVGGAQETQYF.

This clone has only a few counts. The chain links TRBV7-2 to TRBJ1-1; maybe TRBD1 (5 bases). The CDR3 is made up of 11 amino acids. V lost 9 bases, J lost 1 base, and 6 bases lay in between. CDR1 and CDR2 (germline): SGHTA, FQGNSA. In DNA, the CDR3 is TGTGCCAGTAGGGGGAACACTGAAGCTTTCTTT. This translates into CASRGNTEAFF.

This sequence joins TRBV5-6 and TRBJ2-4, with TRBD2 as a possible D gene (6 bases). V shed 3 bases and J shed 0 bases, with 13 bases lying between them. Germline CDR1 and CDR2: SGHDT and YYEEEE. CDR3 length: 16 residues. CDR3 nucleotides: TGTGCCAGCAGCTATCCAAACGGGAGAGCCAAAAACATTCAGTACTTC. Residues: CASSYPNGRAKNIQYF.

The J gene is TRBJ1-3, the V gene TRBV6-5, with no clear D. V dropped 5 bases and J dropped 0 bases, with 11 bases sitting between them. Per germline, CDR1 MNHEY and CDR2 SVGAGI. This CDR3 region has 15 residues. CDR3 protein: CASSPTRSSGNTIYF. The CDR3 coding sequence is TGTGCCAGCAGTCCTACGAGAAGCTCTGGAAACACCATATATTTT.

This clone showed up just once. This chain links TRBV6-2 or TRBV6-3 with TRBJ2-7; D is ambiguous. Deletions cut 0 bases from V and 3 bases from J, with 3 bases between. The CDR3 runs to 12 residues. Germline assignment: CDR1 MNHEY and CDR2 SVGEGT. The CDR3 loop reads CASSYSVYEQYF. Written as DNA, the CDR3 is TGTGCCAGCAGTTACTCCGTCTACGAGCAGTACTTC.

The rearrangement joins TRBV28 to TRBJ1-1; D ambiguous. The CDR3 extends over 13 amino acids. The V gene lost 8 bases and the J gene lost 1 base, with 11 bases spanning the gap. The germline V gene encodes CDR1 MDHEN and CDR2 SYDVKM. This CDR3 reads CASHSVENTEAFF. The CDR3 nucleotides read TGTGCCAGCCACAGCGTAGAGAACACTGAAGCTTTCTTT.

This chain connects TRBV12-3 or TRBV12-4 to TRBJ2-3; D is possibly TRBD2 (5 bases). V lost 5 bases and J lost 3, with 9 bases in between. The CDR3 extends over 13 amino acids. The CDR3 bases are TGTGCCAGCAGTCCTAGGGAGACAGATACGCAGTATTTT. Translating gives CASSPRETDTQYF.

The V call is TRBV10-3, the J call TRBJ1-4; D is unclear. Germline-derived CDR1 and CDR2 are ENHRY and SYGVKD. The CDR3 contains 14 residues. V was cut by 6 bases and J by 6 bases, with 14 bases left in between. The CDR3 protein is CAIREADSDEKLFF. The DNA for the CDR3 is TGTGCCATCAGGGAAGCAGATTCGGATGAAAAACTGTTTTTT.

The genes are TRBV30 and TRBJ1-1; maybe TRBD1 (6 bases). V was clipped by 4 bases and J by 3 bases, with 21 bases between them. The CDR3 is 16 amino acids. Germline-derived CDR1 and CDR2 are GTSNPN and SVGIG (reference sequence). CDR3 amino acids: CAWTVTGISTHTEAFF. The CDR3 DNA sequence: TGTGCCTGGACCGTTACAGGGATTAGTACCCACACTGAAGCTTTCTTT.

The chain is built from TRBV6-1 and TRBJ1-1, with D perhaps matching TRBD1 (6 bases). Germline values: CDR1 MNHNS, CDR2 SASEGT. The CDR3 covers 15 residues. Trimming left V 6 bases short and J 0 bases short, with 14 bases between. In DNA form, the CDR3 reads TGTGCCAGCAGACTGGACAGAATTATGAACACTGAAGCTTTCTTT. Translating gives CASRLDRIMNTEAFF.

The chain combines TRBV6-6 with TRBJ1-6; no firm D call. The CDR3 consists of 16 residues. Trimming removed 6 bases from V and 1 base from J, with 13 bases in between. Germline CDR1 reads MNHNY; CDR2 reads SVGAGI (reference sequence). The CDR3 DNA reads as TGTGCCAGCAGAGACGGACGAGTTTCCTATAATTCACCCCTCCACTTT. This encodes CASRDGRVSYNSPLHF.

The CDR3 DNA reads as TGTGCCAGCAGTTATGGACAGTCCTACGAGCAGTACTTC. Its translation is CASSYGQSYEQYF. V is TRBV28 and J is TRBJ2-7; tentatively, D is TRBD1 (6 bases). Trimming removed 4 bases from V and 1 base from J, with 8 bases in between. The CDR3 has 13 amino acids. Germline lookup yields CDR1 MDHEN and CDR2 SYDVKM. The full variable domain, its missing parts supplied by reference TRBV28 and TRBJ2-7, is DVKVTQSSRYLVKRTGEKVFLECVQDMDHENMFWYRQDPGLGLRLIYFSYDVKMKEKGDIPEGYSVSREKKERFSLILESASTNQTSMYLCASSYGQSYEQYFGPGTRLTVT.

The CDR3 bases are TGTGCCAGCAGCTTCTTGTTGAACACTGAAGCTTTCTTT. This gives the protein CASSFLLNTEAFF. The rearrangement links TRBV7-2 to TRBJ1-1; D remains ambiguous. The V gene lost 3 bases and the J gene lost 0 bases, with 5 bases spanning the gap. The CDR3 loop spans 13 amino acids. Germline loops: CDR1 SGHTA, CDR2 FQGNSA.

The chain uses TRBV9 and TRBJ2-7; TRBD1 agrees at 12 bases. Germline V gene sequence: CDR1 SGDLS, CDR2 YYNGEE. The V gene end was trimmed by 4 bases and the J gene end by 5 bases; junction bases not matched to a gene: 13. The CDR3 totals 17 residues. The CDR3, as DNA: TGTGCCAGCAGCCACCCGAGGGGGGGACAGGGGGCCCACGAGCAGTACTTC. Translation gives CASSHPRGGQGAHEQYF.

This sequence joins TRBV5-5 and TRBJ1-5; tentatively, D is TRBD1 (6 bases). Germline lookup yields CDR1 SGHKS and CDR2 YYEKEE (reference sequence). V was cut by 3 bases and J by 4 bases, with 8 bases left in between. This CDR3 is 13 amino acids long. CDR3 residues: CASSWDINQPQHF. CDR3 coding DNA: TGTGCCAGCAGCTGGGACATTAATCAGCCCCAGCATTTT.

The rearrangement links TRBV5-6 to TRBJ2-7, with 10 positions matching TRBD1. Trimming at V came to 6 bases and at J to 4 bases, leaving 16 bases not matched to a gene. CDR1 is SGHDT and CDR2 is YYEEEE in the germline V gene. This CDR3 spans 17 amino acids. In DNA, the CDR3 is TGTGCCAGCAAATCCACCACTCGACAGGGGGCTTTTTACGAGCAGTACTTC. Translation gives CASKSTTRQGAFYEQYF.

This chain links TRBV23-1 with TRBJ1-4; D perhaps matches TRBD1 (5 bases). TRBV23-1 is an open reading frame whose function is uncertain. V shed 8 bases and J shed 8 bases, with 18 bases lying between them. This CDR3 is 14 amino acids long. CDR3 in amino acids: CASRLGPEHEKLFF. The CDR3 region has the DNA TGCGCCAGCCGCCTGGGACCGGAACACGAAAAACTGTTTTTT.

This clone occurred once. The chain links TRBV19 to TRBJ1-1, with 8 bases fitting TRBD1. V gave up 5 bases and J gave up 12 bases; unmatched junction bases: 8. The CDR3 sequence is 12 residues long. Per the germline V gene, CDR1 is LNHDA and CDR2 is SQIVND (reference sequence). CDR3 region: CASSRTGRRTFF. CDR3 nucleotide sequence: TGTGCCAGTAGTCGGACAGGGAGGAGGACTTTCTTT.

V and J are TRBV10-3 and TRBJ1-3; D unresolved. Looked up from germline, CDR1 is ENHRY and CDR2 is SYGVKD. The CDR3 length is 15 residues. V dropped 2 bases and J dropped 0 bases, with 8 bases sitting between them. In DNA form, the CDR3 reads TGTGCCATCAGTGAGGGGTACCGCTCTGGAAACACCATATATTTT. Amino acid sequence: CAISEGYRSGNTIYF.

V is TRBV2 and J is TRBJ1-2, with no clear D. The germline gives CDR1 SNHLY, CDR2 FYNNEI. The V and J ends lost 6 bases and 7 bases respectively, with 9 bases between them. The CDR3 loop spans 11 amino acids. Here the CDR3 DNA reads TGTGCCAGCAGCACTCGGGGTGGCTACACCTTC. It specifies CASSTRGGYTF.

J is TRBJ1-2 and V is TRBV9; the D gene is possibly TRBD1 (5 bases). The CDR3 covers 16 residues. Germline CDR1 SGDLS, CDR2 YYNGEE. V lost 0 bases to trimming and J lost 3 bases, with 15 bases between them. The CDR3 bases are TGTGCCAGCAGCGTAGTCGGGGCCAGAGGGCACTATGGCTACACCTTC. This codes for CASSVVGARGHYGYTF.

The chain recombines TRBV19 with TRBJ2-7, with 8 bases aligning to TRBD1. V trimming: 6 bases; J trimming: 0 bases; junction bases outside the gene matches: 4. CDR1 is LNHDA and CDR2 is SQIVND in the germline V gene (reference sequence). The CDR3 spans 14 residues. The CDR3 spells CASRGTGYSYEQYF. As DNA, the CDR3 is TGTGCCAGTAGGGGGACAGGTTACTCCTACGAGCAGTACTTC.

V gene TRBV7-3 combines with J gene TRBJ2-2, with D hard to call. Trimming stripped 1 base from V and 3 bases from J, with 9 bases between. Per the germline V gene, CDR1 is SGHTA and CDR2 is FQGTGA. This CDR3 has 15 amino acids. The CDR3 DNA reads TGTGCCAGCAGCTTAAGAGCCGGGTACACCGGGGAGCTGTTTTTT. It yields the protein CASSLRAGYTGELFF. Full variable domain (missing parts from reference TRBV7-3 and TRBJ2-2): GAGVSQTPSNKVTEKGKYVELRCDPISGHTALYWYRQSLGQGPEFLIYFQGTGAADDSGLPNDRFFAVRPEGSVSTLKIQRTERGDSAVYLCASSLRAGYTGELFFGEGSRLTVL.

The V gene is TRBV11-2, the J gene TRBJ2-1; D remains ambiguous. CDR3 length: 15 amino acids. Trimming shortened V by 5 bases and J by 1 base, and 12 bases separated the two germline ends. Germline CDR1 SGHAT, CDR2 FQNNGV. The CDR3 reads CASSVVNPSYNEQFF. CDR3 in DNA: TGTGCCAGCAGCGTAGTAAATCCGTCCTACAATGAGCAGTTCTTC.

This rearrangement joins TRBV20-1 to TRBJ2-7, with D unclear. In germline, CDR1 is DFQATT, CDR2 SNEGSKA (reference sequence). The CDR3 contains 12 residues. The V and J ends lost 3 bases and 7 bases respectively, with 13 bases between them. The CDR3 DNA reads as TGCAGTGCTAGTTTGGTCCGCGTTGAGCAGTACTTC. Amino acids: CSASLVRVEQYF.

The chain employs TRBV10-3 and TRBJ1-5, with TRBD1 as a possible D gene (5 bases). This CDR3 is built from 13 residues. Germline V gene sequence: CDR1 ENHRY, CDR2 SYGVKD. Trimming took 3 bases from V and 4 from J, leaving 7 bases between them. The CDR3 loop reads CAISDGGNQPQHF. CDR3 in DNA: TGTGCCATCAGTGACGGGGGAAATCAGCCCCAGCATTTT.

In DNA, the CDR3 is TGTGCCTGGAGTCTTGCCAGGGGGCGTGAAAAACTGTTTTTT. Amino acid sequence: CAWSLARGREKLFF. The rearrangement joins TRBV30 to TRBJ1-4; 8 bases are shared with TRBD1. V shed 2 bases, J shed 7 bases, and the junction held 6 bases outside the gene matches. Germline V gives CDR1 GTSNPN, CDR2 SVGIG (reference sequence). This CDR3 comprises 14 residues.